The 24 T cell receptor beta chains below were found in one sample sequenced in a study of T cell responses to AZD1222 COVID-19 vaccine. TCRdb's table, derived via immunoSEQ multiplex PCR, lists solely in-frame clones and lacks some. Of 90,000 to 100,000 clones in the sample, more than 70% are singletons; the top ten hold 16%. Specimen: peripheral blood, collected 28 days after the second AZD1222 dose. The receptors originated from an adult who received the AZD1222 COVID-19 vaccine.

This clone was picked up a small number of times. The chain uses TRBV7-8 and TRBJ2-1; either TRBD1 or TRBD2 may fit D (6 bases each). CDR3 length: 19 amino acids. Germline V gives CDR1 SGHVS, CDR2 FQNEAQ. V lost 0 bases and J 0 bases, leaving 18 bases between the germline ends. CDR3 loop: CASSLAGGFLSSSYNEQFF. As DNA, the CDR3 is TGTGCCAGCAGCTTAGCGGGGGGCTTTTTATCGAGCTCCTACAATGAGCAGTTCTTC.

About this clone itself: Germline and junction disagree at one end, which may indicate a read error. V usage is TRBV10-2 and J usage is TRBJ2-1; 7 positions match TRBD2. This CDR3 comprises 16 residues. Germline CDR1 is WSHSY and CDR2 is SAAADI. The CDR3: CASSEFGDYSNNEQFF. The CDR3 bases are TGCGCCAGCAGTGAGTTTGGGGACTACTCCAACAATGAGCAGTTCTTC.

V usage is TRBV5-1 and J usage is TRBJ1-4, with a weak D call TRBD1 (5 bases). The CDR3 is 15 amino acids. Germline CDR1 SGHRS, CDR2 YFSETQ. Trimming cost V 2 bases and J 5 bases, with 13 bases left between them. CDR3 loop: CASSFSTGQNEKLFF. CDR3 DNA: TGCGCCAGCAGCTTTAGTACAGGCCAGAATGAAAAACTGTTTTTT.

This clone was picked up one time. The chain couples TRBV7-9 to TRBJ2-3, with 7 bases matching TRBD2. The V gene end was trimmed by 4 bases and the J gene end by 1 base; junction bases not matched to a gene: 5. From germline, CDR1 is SEHNR and CDR2 FQNEAQ (reference sequence). The length of the CDR3 is 15 residues. CDR3 nucleotide sequence: TGTGCCAGCAGCTCTGTACTAGCGCGCACAGATACGCAGTATTTT. Translating it yields CASSSVLARTDTQYF.

This chain joins TRBV21-1 and TRBJ2-2; the table gives TRBD1 as D, unverified against the DNA. TRBV21-1 is a pseudogene locus. The CDR3 covers 14 residues. This CDR3 is CASIAEKGTGELFF. The CDR3 coding sequence is TGTGCCAGCATAGCAGAAAAGGGGACCGGGGAGCTGTTTTTT.

The CDR3 region has the DNA TGTGCCAGCAGCCGAGGGCCAGGGACCTACGAGCAGTACTTC. Translated, it gives CASSRGPGTYEQYF. V gene TRBV6-5 combines with J gene TRBJ2-7; D is possibly TRBD1 or TRBD2 (5 bases each). The V gene's germline CDR1 is MNHEY and CDR2 SVGAGI. The CDR3 length is 14 residues. V shed 6 bases and J shed 2 bases, with 14 bases lying between them.

The rearrangement joins TRBV19 to TRBJ2-1, with a weak D call TRBD2 (5 bases). Germline V CDR1 and CDR2: LNHDA, SQIVND (reference sequence). The CDR3 totals 16 residues. The ends were cut back, 5 bases at V and 1 base at J, with 15 bases in the middle. The CDR3 DNA is TGTGCCAGTAGTCTCGGTCGGGGTGCGTCCTACAATGAGCAGTTCTTC. Translating gives CASSLGRGASYNEQFF.

This rearrangement joins TRBV12-2 to TRBJ2-2; no DNA check was done on the table's D call, TRBD1. TRBV12-2 is listed as a pseudogene. This CDR3 region has 16 residues. Here the CDR3 reads CASRPVSGSDTGELFF. The CDR3 DNA reads as TGTGCAAGTCGCCCAGTGTCTGGCTCCGACACCGGGGAGCTGTTTTTT.

The rearrangement links TRBV5-1 to TRBJ1-1, with a possible D match to TRBD1 (5 bases). The CDR3 extends over 13 amino acids. CDR1 and CDR2 from the germline V gene are SGHRS and YFSETQ. V dropped 0 bases and J dropped 7 bases, with 10 bases sitting between them. CDR3 in amino acids: CASSLARQGEAFF. CDR3 DNA sequence: TGCGCCAGCAGCTTGGCTCGGCAGGGTGAAGCTTTCTTT.

This sequence joins TRBV28 and TRBJ2-7; D is perhaps TRBD1 (6 bases). V gave up 4 bases and J gave up 1 base, with 17 bases separating them. CDR1 MDHEN and CDR2 SYDVKM come from the germline V gene. The CDR3 is 16 amino acids. The CDR3 DNA reads as TGTGCCAGCAGTTCGCTTTCAGGGGCGTTATCCTACGAGCAGTACTTC. It specifies CASSSLSGALSYEQYF.

This clone has only one observation. This sequence joins TRBV7-2 and TRBJ2-1; perhaps D is TRBD1 or TRBD2 (5 bases each). The CDR3 is 16 residues long. V shed 1 base and J shed 5 bases, with 15 bases lying between them. Germline values: CDR1 SGHTA, CDR2 FQGNSA. The CDR3: CASSLVGTRSHNEQFF. In DNA, the CDR3 is TGTGCCAGCAGCTTAGTTGGGACCCGCAGCCACAATGAGCAGTTCTTC.

The DNA for the CDR3 is TGTGCCAGCAGCTTTGGTGGCAGTAGGAACACTGAAGCTTTCTTT. Translation: CASSFGGSRNTEAFF. The chain combines TRBV7-2 with TRBJ1-1; D unclear. Trimming shortened V by 3 bases and J by 1 base, and 12 bases separated the two germline ends. Germline loops: CDR1 SGHTA, CDR2 FQGNSA. The CDR3 length is 15 residues.

J is TRBJ2-1 and V is TRBV6-5, with 11 bases matching TRBD1. In germline, CDR1 is MNHEY, CDR2 SVGAGI. J lost 5 bases, V lost 2 bases, and 5 bases had no gene match. The CDR3 sequence is 16 residues long. CDR3 amino acids: CASSYRGTGGNNEQFF. For the CDR3, the DNA is TGTGCCAGCAGTTACCGAGGGACAGGGGGGAACAATGAGCAGTTCTTC.

The rearrangement joins TRBV7-9 to TRBJ2-5; perhaps TRBD1 as D (5 bases). Germline V CDR1 and CDR2: SEHNR, FQNEAQ (reference sequence). Trimming removed 5 bases at V and 3 bases at J, with 7 bases between. The CDR3 loop spans 12 amino acids. The CDR3, as DNA: TGTGCCAGCAGCCCGACAGAAGAGACCCAGTACTTC. Translated, it gives CASSPTEETQYF.

This sequence joins TRBV5-1 and TRBJ2-1, with 9 bases aligning to TRBD2. Germline loops: CDR1 SGHRS, CDR2 YFSETQ. This CDR3 region has 16 residues. The V segment lost 2 bases and the J segment 4 bases; nucleotides outside the gene matches: 7. Here the CDR3 reads CASSLVAGAQYNEQFF. DNA for the CDR3: TGCGCCAGCAGCTTAGTAGCGGGGGCCCAATACAATGAGCAGTTCTTC.

Only one count was recorded for this clone. The genes are TRBV12-3 or TRBV12-4 and TRBJ2-1, with D hard to call. The CDR3 runs 11 residues. The ends were cut back, 6 bases at V and 4 bases at J, with 4 bases in the middle. The CDR3 region is CASSLYNEQFF. CDR3 DNA: TGTGCCAGCAGCCTTTACAATGAGCAGTTCTTC.

This sequence joins TRBV6-5 and TRBJ1-4; TRBD1 might be the D (5 bases). Trimming left V 6 bases short and J 11 bases short, with 10 bases between. Germline V CDR1 and CDR2: MNHEY, SVGAGI. This CDR3 is built from 11 residues. The CDR3 is CASSQGGKLFF. Here the CDR3 DNA reads TGTGCCAGCAGCCAGGGAGGGAAACTGTTTTTT.

The chain joins TRBV15 to TRBJ1-3, with D uncertain. Trimming took 0 bases from V and 0 from J, leaving 9 bases between them. Germline lookup yields CDR1 LNHNV and CDR2 YYDKDF (reference sequence). The CDR3 runs 16 residues. CDR3 bases: TGTGCCACCAGCAGAGATTGGGGAGGCTCTGGAAACACCATATATTTT. It is translated as CATSRDWGGSGNTIYF.

This chain links TRBV5-1 with TRBJ1-4; 11 bases agree with TRBD1. V dropped 7 bases and J dropped 5; count of bases not matched to a gene: 4. The CDR3 spans 14 residues. In germline, CDR1 is SGHRS, CDR2 YFSETQ. The chain's CDR3 is CASSWDRGNEKLFF. The DNA of the CDR3 is TGCGCCAGCTCTTGGGACAGGGGGAATGAAAAACTGTTTTTT. The whole variable domain, filled in from reference TRBV5-1 and TRBJ1-4, reads KAGVTQTPRYLIKTRGQQVTLSCSPISGHRSVSWYQQTPGQGLQFLFEYFSETQRNKGNFPGRFSGRQFSNSRSEMNVSTLELGDSALYLCASSWDRGNEKLFFGSGTQLSVL.

V usage is TRBV5-6 and J usage is TRBJ1-1, with 10 bases lining up with TRBD1. The V gene's germline CDR1 is SGHDT and CDR2 YYEEEE. J was trimmed by 5 bases and V by 5 bases; bases with no gene match: 12. CDR3 length equals 16 residues. The CDR3 sequence: CASRDMRQGAGTEAFF. For the CDR3, the DNA is TGTGCCAGCAGGGACATGAGACAGGGGGCGGGGACTGAAGCTTTCTTT.

V is TRBV28 and J is TRBJ1-2, with D maybe TRBD1 (5 bases). Trimming left V 6 bases short and J 2 bases short, with 16 bases between. Germline V gene data show CDR1 as MDHEN and CDR2 as SYDVKM. CDR3 length: 15 residues. For the CDR3, the DNA is TGTGCCAGCAGAAAGCAGTCCGGGGGAAACTATGGCTACACCTTC. It yields the protein CASRKQSGGNYGYTF.

This chain connects TRBV27 to TRBJ2-7; D is tentatively TRBD1 or TRBD2 (5 bases each). There are 14 residues in the CDR3. V lost 6 bases, J lost 3 bases, and 15 bases lay in between. CDR1 is MNHEY and CDR2 is SMNVEV in the germline V gene (reference sequence). The CDR3 here is CASSLGDHYYEQYF. CDR3 nucleotide sequence: TGTGCCAGCAGCTTAGGGGACCACTACTACGAGCAGTACTTC.

The chain uses TRBV10-3 and TRBJ1-6; D is uncertain. CDR1 is ENHRY and CDR2 is SYGVKD in the germline V gene. This CDR3 has 13 amino acids. The V end lost 6 bases, the J end lost 12 bases, and 15 bases lay between the germline ends. CDR3 in DNA: TGTGCCATCAGCGCCGCCCTTGATGAACCCCTCCACTTT. Residues: CAISAALDEPLHF.

The gene calls are TRBV4-1 and TRBJ1-4; D gene ambiguous. V was trimmed by 0 bases and J by 6 bases, leaving 17 bases between them. The germline V gene has CDR1 MGHRA and CDR2 YSYEKL. This CDR3 region has 17 residues. CDR3 protein: CASSQEPWRVRDEKLFF. CDR3 in DNA: TGCGCCAGCAGCCAAGAACCGTGGAGGGTACGGGATGAAAAACTGTTTTTT.